This T cell receptor (beta chain) was identified during a study of T cells in Graves' hyperthyroidism and ophthalmopathy. RNA transcripts served as the template for amplifying TCR beta CDR3 regions. First-round RT-PCR of the TCR CDR3 relied on the HTBI primer set. MiXCR, run by TCRdb on the multiplex PCR reads, gives a single entry per CDR3 protein. The data hold about 700,000 distinct CDR3 sequences, with 14% observed a single time. This clonotype was found a few times. Its antigen remains unknown. Findings and limits, study-wide: Appearing also in blood were most of the thyroid clonotypes expanded above 0.001.

Looked up from germline, CDR1 is SNHLY and CDR2 is FYNNEI. The CDR3 contains 14 residues. The V end was cut by 8 bases, the J end by 7 bases, with 17 bases between. The specimen was blood. This chain uses TRBV2 with TRBJ1-4; D might be TRBD1 (6 bases). The TCR sequence derives from a woman between 18 and 29 years old with Graves' hyperthyroidism. This chain's CDR3 is CASGGAGTSEKLFF. CDR3 nucleotide sequence: TGTGCCAGCGGGGGGGCCGGGACAAGTGAAAAACTGTTTTTT.